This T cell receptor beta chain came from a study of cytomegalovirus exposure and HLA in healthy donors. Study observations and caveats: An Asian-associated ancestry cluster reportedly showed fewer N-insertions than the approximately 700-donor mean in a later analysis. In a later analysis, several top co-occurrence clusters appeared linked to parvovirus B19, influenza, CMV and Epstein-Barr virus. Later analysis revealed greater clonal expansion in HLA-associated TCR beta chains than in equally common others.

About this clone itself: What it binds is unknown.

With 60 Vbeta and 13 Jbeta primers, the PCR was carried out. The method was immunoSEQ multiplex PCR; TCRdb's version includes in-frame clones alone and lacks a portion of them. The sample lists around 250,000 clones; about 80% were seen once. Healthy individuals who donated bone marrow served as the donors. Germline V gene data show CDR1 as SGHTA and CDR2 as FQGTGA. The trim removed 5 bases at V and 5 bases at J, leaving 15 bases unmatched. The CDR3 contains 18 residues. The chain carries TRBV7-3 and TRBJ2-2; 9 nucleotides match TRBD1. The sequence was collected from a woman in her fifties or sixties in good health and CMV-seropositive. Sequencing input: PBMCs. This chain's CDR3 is CASSKYPGQGLDTGELFF. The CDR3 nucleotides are TGTGCCAGCAGCAAATATCCGGGACAGGGCCTTGATACCGGGGAGCTGTTTTTT.